The 26 T cell receptor beta chains below come from one sample, sequenced in a study of blood T cell repertoires in COVID-19. Profiling relied on immunoSEQ multiplex PCR, and the TCRdb table lists in-frame clones only, not all of them. The sample carries 250,000 to 400,000 clones, about nine tenths recorded once. Sequenced sample: peripheral blood. The receptors here all came from a woman younger than 45 with COVID-19, enrolled during active disease.

The chain employs TRBV7-6 and TRBJ1-2; D is uncertain. This CDR3 has 19 residues. Germline V gene data show CDR1 as SGHVS and CDR2 as FNYEAQ. Trimming took 2 bases from V and 2 from J, leaving 24 bases between them. DNA for the CDR3: TGTGCCAGCAGCTTATGGTCTGTCCGTGGAGGCTATAGCAACTATGGCTACACCTTC. This sequence encodes CASSLWSVRGGYSNYGYTF.

The chain has TRBV18 and TRBJ2-3; TRBD1 agrees at 11 bases. Germline V gene lookup returns CDR1 KGHSH and CDR2 LQKENI. J was trimmed by 5 bases and V by 2 bases; bases with no gene match: 3. The CDR3 consists of 15 residues. The CDR3 reads CASSPGTGGVDTQYF. The CDR3 nucleotides read TGTGCCAGCTCACCAGGGACAGGGGGAGTAGATACGCAGTATTTT.

The chain has TRBV7-9 and TRBJ1-1, with D hard to call. The CDR3 loop spans 11 amino acids. Per germline, CDR1 SEHNR and CDR2 FQNEAQ (reference sequence). Trimming pared 5 bases from V and 11 bases from J, leaving 12 bases between. The CDR3 sequence is CASSPTGVAFF. CDR3 bases: TGTGCCAGCAGCCCGACCGGGGTGGCTTTCTTT. The variable domain in full, completed from reference TRBV7-9 and TRBJ1-1, reads DTGVSQNPRHKITKRGQNVTFRCDPISEHNRLYWYRQTLGQGPEFLTYFQNEAQLEKSRLLSDRFSAERPKGSFSTLEIQRTEQGDSAMYLCASSPTGVAFFGQGTRLTVV.

This clone was seen a single time. The genes are TRBV7-9 and TRBJ1-4, with 9 bases identical to TRBD1. CDR3 length equals 14 residues. Germline CDR1 SEHNR, CDR2 FQNEAQ (reference sequence). V lost 5 bases, J lost 6 bases, and 4 bases stayed unmatched. CDR3 region: CASSVRDRDEKLFF. The CDR3 DNA follows: TGTGCCAGCAGCGTCCGGGACAGGGATGAAAAACTGTTTTTT.

This clone was counted once. The rearrangement joins TRBV9 to TRBJ2-3; perhaps TRBD2 as D (5 bases). V lost 5 bases and J 3 bases, leaving 16 bases between the germline ends. CDR1 and CDR2 from the germline V gene are SGDLS and YYNGEE. CDR3 size: 15 residues. For the CDR3, the DNA is TGTGCCAGCAGTTCACTCGGGTGGGAGACAGATACGCAGTATTTT. The encoded protein is CASSSLGWETDTQYF. The complete variable domain, with remaining parts taken from reference TRBV9 and TRBJ2-3, reads DSGVTQTPKHLITATGQRVTLRCSPRSGDLSVYWYQQSLDQGLQFLIQYYNGEERAKGNILERFSAQQFPDLHSELNLSSLELGDSALYFCASSSLGWETDTQYFGPGTRLTVL.

The chain employs TRBV11-1 and TRBJ1-1; possibly TRBD1 for D (5 bases). From germline, CDR1 is SGHAT and CDR2 FQDESV (reference sequence). V gave up 5 bases and J gave up 2 bases, with 9 bases separating them. The CDR3 has 13 residues. The CDR3 sequence: CASSPGTNTEAFF. The DNA of the CDR3 is TGTGCCAGCAGCCCCGGGACTAACACTGAAGCTTTCTTT.

The rearrangement uses TRBV5-4 and TRBJ1-1, with D maybe TRBD1 (6 bases). In germline, CDR1 is SGHNT, CDR2 YYREEE (reference sequence). The CDR3 is 15 residues long. Between the trimmed V and J ends, which lost 0 bases and 8 bases, there was a span of 17 bases. DNA for the CDR3: TGTGCCAGCAGCTTGGGGCAGGCATCAACAGGGGAAGCTTTCTTT. Its translation is CASSLGQASTGEAFF.

The chain recombines TRBV6-6 with TRBJ1-4, with 7 bases matching TRBD1. CDR1 is MNHNY, CDR2 SVGAGI, per germline (reference sequence). This CDR3 spans 14 amino acids. Trimming removed 0 bases from V and 14 bases from J; junction bases left unmatched: 9. The CDR3 DNA follows: TGTGCCAGCAGTTACTCACCAGACAGGGAAACGCTGTTTTTT. This sequence encodes CASSYSPDRETLFF.

The chain recombines TRBV6-5 with TRBJ2-3; D possibly corresponds to TRBD2 (6 bases). Germline V gene sequence: CDR1 MNHEY, CDR2 SVGAGI. Between the trimmed V and J ends, which lost 6 bases and 4 bases, there was a span of 17 bases. This CDR3 spans 15 amino acids. CDR3 protein: CASSPGTPQADTQYF. CDR3 nucleotide sequence: TGTGCCAGCAGCCCCGGGACTCCACAGGCAGATACGCAGTATTTT.

This chain connects TRBV5-1 to TRBJ1-2; D is unresolved. Trimming removed 0 bases at V and 2 bases at J, with 17 bases between. This CDR3 has 17 residues. The germline V gene has CDR1 SGHRS and CDR2 YFSETQ. The CDR3 DNA sequence: TGCGCCAGCAGCTTGGGGGCAGCAAAAATTAACAACTATGGCTACACCTTC. Translating gives CASSLGAAKINNYGYTF.

The gene calls are TRBV6-5 and TRBJ1-1; no clear D gene. The CDR3 totals 15 residues. The V end was cut by 6 bases, the J end by 0 bases, with 14 bases between. Germline CDR1 reads MNHEY; CDR2 reads SVGAGI. The CDR3 nucleotides are TGTGCCAGCAGGGAGGCGTACCGCATGAACACTGAAGCTTTCTTT. Translation gives CASREAYRMNTEAFF.

J is TRBJ1-2 and V is TRBV11-2; maybe TRBD1 (5 bases). Trimming took 4 bases from V and 3 from J, leaving 21 bases between them. The CDR3 is 17 residues long. In germline, CDR1 is SGHAT, CDR2 FQNNGV. CDR3 protein: CASSSRPHVDSHYGYTF. In nucleotides, the CDR3 is TGTGCCAGCAGCTCTAGGCCCCATGTAGACAGTCACTATGGCTACACCTTC.

This rearrangement joins TRBV7-2 to TRBJ1-2; D may be TRBD1 (5 bases). Per the germline V gene, CDR1 is SGHTA and CDR2 is FQGNSA. The CDR3 consists of 17 residues. Between the trimmed V and J ends, which lost 5 bases and 4 bases, there was a span of 23 bases. The CDR3 protein is CASSGSRVSPRSYGYTF. CDR3 coding DNA: TGTGCCAGCAGCGGCTCCAGGGTATCTCCACGTTCCTATGGCTACACCTTC.

V gene TRBV15 combines with J gene TRBJ1-1, with D possibly being TRBD1 (6 bases). CDR1 LNHNV and CDR2 YYDKDF come from the germline V gene (reference sequence). This CDR3 comprises 16 residues. V lost 0 bases and J lost 1, with 12 bases in between. The CDR3 bases are TGTGCCACCAGCAGAGATAAGGCAGGGGCGAACACTGAAGCTTTCTTT. Its protein is CATSRDKAGANTEAFF.

The chain couples TRBV5-6 to TRBJ2-3; the match to TRBD2 covers 10 bases. The trim removed 5 bases at V and 0 bases at J, leaving 9 bases unmatched. Germline V lookup: CDR1 SGHDT, CDR2 YYEEEE. The CDR3 runs 17 residues. CDR3 coding DNA: TGTGCCAGCAGATTACCGGGAGCGGGGGGGAGCACAGATACGCAGTATTTT. This translates into CASRLPGAGGSTDTQYF.

This rearrangement joins TRBV28 to TRBJ1-4; 8 bases are a match to TRBD1. Germline V CDR1 and CDR2: MDHEN, SYDVKM. V lost 4 bases and J lost 15; bases outside the gene matches: 13. This CDR3 has 14 amino acids. Here the CDR3 reads CASSSAVLDRGMFF. CDR3 DNA: TGTGCCAGCAGTTCCGCTGTCTTAGACAGGGGAATGTTTTTT.

Points on this clone: The sample contains more than one DNA sequence encoding this CDR3. The chain carries TRBV7-2 and TRBJ2-5; D gene uncertain. The CDR3 contains 14 residues. With 0 bases removed from V and 1 base from J, the gap between germline ends came to 6 bases. Germline V gene sequence: CDR1 SGHTA, CDR2 FQGNSA. In DNA form, the CDR3 reads TGTGCCAGCAGCTTAGCCGGAGCCCAAGAGACCCAGTACTTC. This encodes CASSLAGAQETQYF.

This rearrangement joins TRBV5-4 to TRBJ1-2; 8 bases fit TRBD1. The J segment lost 1 base and the V segment lost 1 base, leaving 3 bases of the junction unmatched. Germline-derived CDR1 and CDR2 are SGHNT and YYREEE (reference sequence). The CDR3 sequence is 15 residues long. The CDR3 DNA sequence: TGTGCCAGCAGCTTGCTGGACAGGGTTAACTATGGCTACACCTTC. Translating it yields CASSLLDRVNYGYTF.

The sample holds one count of this clone. This chain uses TRBV19 with TRBJ1-2; D not resolved. Per the germline V gene, CDR1 is LNHDA and CDR2 is SQIVND (reference sequence). Trimming stripped 5 bases from V and 8 bases from J, with 9 bases between. CDR3 length: 11 residues. CDR3 DNA sequence: TGTGCCAGTAGTCGGGGTTCCGGCTACACCTTC. Its translation is CASSRGSGYTF.

The rearrangement links TRBV6-6 to TRBJ1-6; 7 bases fit TRBD1. Per germline, CDR1 MNHNY and CDR2 SVGAGI (reference sequence). This CDR3 has 16 residues. V was clipped by 0 bases and J by 8 bases; unmatched bases: 7. The CDR3 region is CASSYSTTGNDSPLHF. The CDR3 DNA is TGTGCCAGCAGTTACTCGACGACAGGGAACGATTCACCCCTCCACTTT.

The V call is TRBV4-1, the J call TRBJ1-1, with TRBD1 matching over 9 bases. Germline CDR1 and CDR2: MGHRA and YSYEKL. The trim removed 4 bases at V and 6 bases at J, leaving 6 bases unmatched. The CDR3 is 14 residues long. The CDR3 sequence is CASSLRTGDSEAFF. CDR3 nucleotides: TGCGCCAGCAGCCTTCGGACAGGGGACTCTGAAGCTTTCTTT.

The chain couples TRBV7-2 to TRBJ2-3, with D unclear. The CDR3 totals 12 residues. Germline lookup yields CDR1 SGHTA and CDR2 FQGNSA. V lost 4 bases to trimming and J lost 2 bases, with 4 bases between them. CDR3 residues: CASSYFTDTQYF. CDR3 DNA: TGTGCCAGCAGCTACTTCACAGATACGCAGTATTTT. The complete variable domain, with remaining parts taken from reference TRBV7-2 and TRBJ2-3, reads GAGVSQSPSNKVTEKGKDVELRCDPISGHTALYWYRQSLGQGLEFLIYFQGNSAPDKSGLPSDRFSAERTGGSVSTLTIQRTQQEDSAVYLCASSYFTDTQYFGPGTRLTVL.

The gene calls are TRBV20-1 and TRBJ1-5; D unclear. The V and J ends lost 3 bases and 4 bases respectively, with 10 bases between them. CDR1 and CDR2 from the germline V gene are DFQATT and SNEGSKA (reference sequence). This CDR3 is built from 13 residues. In DNA, the CDR3 is TGCAGTGCTAGTGCGCAGCGGAATCAGCCCCAGCATTTT. Translation gives CSASAQRNQPQHF.

The chain employs TRBV7-9 and TRBJ1-4, with a possible D match to TRBD1 (5 bases). Trimming removed 4 bases from V and 4 bases from J, with 16 bases in between. CDR1 is SEHNR, CDR2 FQNEAQ, per germline (reference sequence). The CDR3 covers 16 residues. The CDR3 nucleotides read TGTGCCAGCAGCTGGGGGGGAGCGAGCTTTAATGAAAAACTGTTTTTT. This translates into CASSWGGASFNEKLFF.

V gene TRBV6-2 or TRBV6-3 combines with J gene TRBJ2-1, with 7 bases aligning to TRBD1. CDR1 MNHEY and CDR2 SVGEGT come from the germline V gene. J lost 5 bases, V lost 4 bases, and 8 bases had no gene match. The CDR3 covers 15 residues. The CDR3 nucleotides are TGTGCCAGCAGTTTAACAGGGGCGCCCGACAATGAGCAGTTCTTC. Its protein is CASSLTGAPDNEQFF.

V and J are TRBV30 and TRBJ1-1, with a weak D call TRBD1 (5 bases). The CDR3 has 12 amino acids. V lost 4 bases, J lost 10 bases, and 16 bases lay in between. Germline CDR1 reads GTSNPN; CDR2 reads SVGIG (reference sequence). CDR3 sequence: CAWMEGAWRAFF. CDR3 nucleotide sequence: TGTGCCTGGATGGAAGGGGCATGGAGAGCTTTCTTT.